This T cell receptor beta chain comes out of a study of cytomegalovirus exposure and HLA in healthy donors listed by TCRdb under 2017. Broadly, across the study: According to an earlier analysis of a few hundred of the donors, about 190 million T cells yielded some 120 million unique TCR beta sequences and approximately 300 Gb of sequence data. An early release that covered several hundred HLA-typed donors contained 300 to 350 gigabases of sequencing data and tens of millions of unique TCR sequences. Among the roughly 410 genotyped donors, approximately 76% belonged to the genetic ancestry cluster associated with self-reported Caucasian donors. The study aimed to test whether cataloging public T cell receptors could reveal signatures of past pathogen exposure. Using immunosequencing, the study profiled T cell repertoires from 500 to 800 subjects and related those repertoires to cytomegalovirus serostatus. A separate validation cohort of more than 100 different subjects was used in addition to the approximately 610-subject first cohort. The study combined high-throughput TCR immunosequencing, statistical association of individual TCRs with disease status, and machine learning to predict cytomegalovirus infection status. A later analysis re-analyzed previously published TCR beta repertoires from roughly 690 donors and added high-resolution HLA genotyping to study TCR occurrence patterns. Rather than using new phenotypic data, the later analysis identified candidate immune exposures from TCR beta sequences and from how often those sequences occurred across donors. To decide whether each TCR beta V gene segment behaved as functional or pseudogenic, an earlier analysis of approximately 620 of the donors relied on high-throughput TCR beta sequencing. Alongside the repertoire data, information on donor age, sex, ethnicity and CMV serostatus was compiled. Genome-wide SNP genotypes for about 55% of the 666 donors were used in a later genetic analysis, which treated that subset as a discovery cohort. All discovery cohort repertoires had been generated on a single sequencing platform. Both class I and class II loci were covered by HLA typing, at four-digit resolution. The number of typed donors differed by locus: roughly 620-640 for A, B, C, DRB1 and DQB1; some 500 for DQA1; 606 for DPA1; and about 470 for DPB1. Five DR-DQ haplotypes were treated as single units for association and clustering because of strong linkage in the cohort. On average, around 240,000 unique TCR beta nucleotide sequences were sequenced per donor among roughly 430 genotyped donors of the cohort, with approximately 18% of those sequences being non-productive. Findings and caveats that apply to the study as a whole: Sequencing depth was assumed to be roughly uniform across donors in the presence/absence analyses, though that assumption may not hold. Across donors, most TCR sequences were observed very rarely, whereas some public TCRs were present in many individuals. In an earlier analysis of about 600 of the donors, most TCR beta V segments appeared in productive rearrangements about 87% or about 30% of the time, broadly matching IMGT annotations. Cytomegalovirus status was reported to be diagnosed by the classifier with high specificity and sensitivity in both the original and validation cohorts. The cohort was sequenced for TCR beta chains only, and without alpha or paired-chain data the features that could be detected were limited. When HLA alleles, especially DR and DQ, strongly co-occurred, attributing TCR associations to individual alleles was difficult. At a false discovery rate of 0.05, a later analysis linked under 20,000 TCR beta sequences to specific HLA alleles. Compared with equally common non-associated chains, HLA-associated TCR beta chains in a later analysis were more clonally expanded and had lower generation probabilities. In a later genetic analysis, fewer N-insertions in productive TCRs were reported among donors in an Asian-associated ancestry cluster than the approximately 670-donor mean. Linkage disequilibrium might explain the correlated functional status among segregating V segments, but an unknown experimental factor could not be excluded. A further reported finding was that TCR beta sequences accurately predicted the HLA-A and HLA-B alleles for most subjects in the first cohort. Because HLA typing was unavailable for some donors at each locus, only the typed subset was used in association tests. It was suggested by the authors that the approach could potentially be generalized to other disease states and immunological phenotypes. Some IMGT-functional V segments, including TRBV6-2 and TRBV6-3, could not be distinguished by the 87-base-pair reads and were therefore excluded. CMV serostatus was the only immune exposure information available for the cohort. A few of the identified cytomegalovirus-associated TCR beta chains were confirmed in vitro to be specific for cytomegalovirus antigens. A total of 164 TCR beta chains were listed by the study as associated with cytomegalovirus. According to a later analysis, TCR association rates differed among HLA loci, with DRB1 alleles showing the most associated TCRs and HLA-C alleles showing the fewest. According to a later analysis, parvovirus B19, influenza, CMV and Epstein-Barr virus appeared linked to several top co-occurrence clusters. In a later genetic analysis, a missense DCLRE1C variant was associated with V-gene and J-gene trimming of TCR beta chains, and the association was replicated in an independent cohort. Because counts were too low, roughly 18 rarely observed V segments, including chromosome 9 orphons, were left out of the earlier analysis of about 620 of the donors. According to a later analysis, most CMV-associated TCR beta chains appeared to be HLA-restricted, and the HLA associations seemed to be driven largely by CMV exposure. The sequencing pipeline was judged likely to have produced a cluster of highly shared sequence variants as a technical artifact.

As to this clone: Which antigen it targets is not known. No base-level quality is on record; no much larger clone is a single base apart.

The cohort was made up of 500 to 850 healthy bone marrow donors. All cohort members were sampled while nominally healthy, although unrecorded immune exposures were likely present. The donor was CMV seropositive and belonged to the group of over 250 seropositive cohort members. A peripheral blood sample was collected from each donor, and TCR beta sequencing was performed on peripheral blood mononuclear cells. Genomic DNA extraction from the blood cell samples was performed with the Qiagen DNeasy Blood Extraction Kit. Here V drops 5 bases and J drops 4 bases, and the junction holds 4 bases not matched to any gene. The CDR3 starts with the cysteine, ends with the phenylalanine, and has 13 residues. The kept DNA is CDR3 alone, 39 bases in frame from the first base. CDR1 and CDR2 (MNHEY, SMNVEV) derive from the germline V gene (reference sequence). Receptors were amplified or captured by the immunoSEQ multiplex PCR assay. For the multiplex PCR, a mixture combining 60 forward primers for TCR Vbeta segments and 13 reverse primers for TCR Jbeta segments was used. The CDR3 region of rearranged TCR beta genes was amplified from genomic DNA by a multiplex PCR assay. Amplified TCR beta libraries were sequenced as 87-base-pair reads on the Illumina HiSeq System. In the paper's pipeline: In a later analysis, 77 million or so unique TCR beta chains were counted across the approximately 640 repertoires, and around 10 million of these chains were shared by at least two donors. Raw reads were error-corrected and collapsed into unique sequences with a nearest-neighbor algorithm that merged closely related sequences to remove PCR and sequencing errors. CDR3 sequences were aligned to IMGT reference sequences to assign V, D and J gene segments. For a sequence to be retained, a match of at least six nucleotides was required to both a V gene segment and a J gene segment. A rearrangement was called productive if the CDR3 had no stop codons and remained in frame with V and J, and every other rearrangement was called non-productive. CDR3 was defined by IMGT convention, running from the second conserved V-encoded cysteine to the conserved J-encoded phenylalanine. The earlier analysis of a few hundred of the donors excluded sequences that lacked an unambiguous match to a single V gene segment. In an earlier analysis of several hundred of the donors, V segments were called functional above 56.7% productive rearrangements and were called segregating when the between-donor standard deviation exceeded 5%. To diagnose cytomegalovirus status from the catalog of TCR beta chain sequences, a statistical classification framework was built. In a later analysis, V and J genes were assigned by comparing TCR nucleotide sequences against IMGT/GENE-DB human TR gene sequences. In a later analysis, CDR3 sequences and most-parsimonious VDJ recombination scenarios were assigned using the TCRdist pipeline. In a later analysis, each TCR beta chain was defined by its CDR3 amino acid sequence together with its V-gene family, and reads without a unique V-gene family were excluded. In a later analysis, 550 to 650 highly shared, low-generation-probability nucleotide sequences were removed to address suspected cross-contamination and a sequencing artifact. For each public chain, a later analysis derived a clonal expansion index from normalized ranks of inferred template counts within each repertoire. In a later analysis, generation probabilities were computed with a VDJ recombination model fitted to out-of-frame rearrangements, and the resulting probabilities were checked against IGoR. In a later analysis, TCR-TCR, TCR-HLA and TCR-CMV co-occurrence was scored with hypergeometric tests, and a repertoire-size bias correction was applied to TCR pairs. To estimate false discovery rates, a later analysis permuted the HLA or CMV assignments 20 times. In a later analysis, co-occurring TCRs were grouped with DBSCAN, and TCRdist sequence similarity was added when clustering was performed within HLA-allele-positive subsets. Repertoires with fewer than 30,000 or more than 120,000 public chains were left out of co-occurrence clustering, as were about 5 repertoires with anomalous nucleotide sharing. Not all clones reach the TCRdb copy of this immuneACCESS table, which keeps in-frame sequences only. Checked studies attribute under half of the gap to unresolved V genes and leave the rest unexplained. That table is the source of V, J and clone size, and D and trimming were worked out from the DNA. This sample holds approximately 190,000 clones; approximately 80% were observed only once. Of the sample, 13% to 15% is held by the ten largest clones.

What was sequenced was PBMCs. Recombination linked TRBV27 to TRBJ1-2; TRBD1 matches 7 bases in the middle. The clonotype comes from a woman in her thirties in good health and CMV-seropositive. The CDR3 reads as follows: CASSLTGVYGYTF. The base sequence is TGTGCCAGCAGTCTCACAGGGGTCTATGGCTACACCTTC.